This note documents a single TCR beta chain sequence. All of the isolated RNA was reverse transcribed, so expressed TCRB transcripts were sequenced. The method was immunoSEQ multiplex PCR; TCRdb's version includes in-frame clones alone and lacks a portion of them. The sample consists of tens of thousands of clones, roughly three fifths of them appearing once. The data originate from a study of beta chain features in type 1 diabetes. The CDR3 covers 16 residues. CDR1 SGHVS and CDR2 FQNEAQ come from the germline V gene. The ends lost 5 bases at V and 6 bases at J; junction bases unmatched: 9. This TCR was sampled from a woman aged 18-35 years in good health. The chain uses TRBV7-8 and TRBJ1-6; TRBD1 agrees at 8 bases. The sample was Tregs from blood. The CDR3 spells CASSPQGGVSNSPLHF. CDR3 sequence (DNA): TGTGCCAGCAGCCCACAGGGGGGGGTTTCTAATTCACCCCTCCACTTT.